Below, one T cell receptor beta chain is given with its context. Its specificity is unknown. The data are from a study of monozygotic twins with inflammatory bowel disease. The CDR3 sequence is 13 residues long. Per germline, CDR1 SQVTM and CDR2 ANQGSEA. One entry per CDR3 protein, without DNA, is what TCRdb gives after re-calling the 5' RACE reads. The record lists nearly 450,000 distinct CDR3 sequences, of which the ten most abundant hold about 2.2%. The study, taken as a whole, reports: Sharing of clonotypes with others was lower in IBD patients than in healthy twins, and this was especially so with disease activity. No single strong signal or clonotype associated with IBD was supported. Among IBD patients, TCRbeta diversity (inverse Simpson) was lower than in healthy co-twins.

This receptor was identified in a human donor with ulcerative colitis or Crohn's disease, or a healthy co-twin of an affected twin (not recorded which). The specimen sequenced was blood. The genes are TRBV29-1 and TRBJ2-5; the TCRdb D gene call, TRBD2, has no DNA to confirm it. This CDR3 is CSGDTAGDETQYF.